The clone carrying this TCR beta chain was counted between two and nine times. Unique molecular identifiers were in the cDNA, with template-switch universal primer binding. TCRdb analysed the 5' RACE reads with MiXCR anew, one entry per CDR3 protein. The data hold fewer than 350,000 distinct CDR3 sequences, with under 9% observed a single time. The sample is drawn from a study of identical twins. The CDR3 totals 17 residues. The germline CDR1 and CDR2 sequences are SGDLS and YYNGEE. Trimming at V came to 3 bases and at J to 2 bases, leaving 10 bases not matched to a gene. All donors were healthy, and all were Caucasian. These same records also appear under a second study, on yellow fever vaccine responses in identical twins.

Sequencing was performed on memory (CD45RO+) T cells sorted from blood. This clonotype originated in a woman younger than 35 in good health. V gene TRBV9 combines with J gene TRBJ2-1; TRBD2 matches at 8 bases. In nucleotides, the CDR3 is TGTGCCAGCAGCGCGAAACCGGGGGGGGCTGCCTACAATGAGCAGTTCTTC. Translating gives CASSAKPGGAAYNEQFF.